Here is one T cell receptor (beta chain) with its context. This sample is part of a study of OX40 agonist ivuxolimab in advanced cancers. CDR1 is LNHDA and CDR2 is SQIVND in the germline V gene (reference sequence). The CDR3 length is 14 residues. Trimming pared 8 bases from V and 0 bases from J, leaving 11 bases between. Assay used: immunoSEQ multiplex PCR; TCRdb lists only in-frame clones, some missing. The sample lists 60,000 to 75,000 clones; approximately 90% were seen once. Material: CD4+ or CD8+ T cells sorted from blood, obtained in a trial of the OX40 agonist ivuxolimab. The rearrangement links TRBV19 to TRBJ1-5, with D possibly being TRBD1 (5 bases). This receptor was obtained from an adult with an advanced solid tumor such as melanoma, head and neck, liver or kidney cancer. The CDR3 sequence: CASSDGHSNQPQHF. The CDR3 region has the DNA TGTGCCAGTTCGGACGGACATAGCAATCAGCCCCAGCATTTT.